The clone carrying this T cell receptor beta chain has only a few counts. Its antigen remains unknown. The CDR3 has 13 amino acids. Germline V gene sequence: CDR1 SGHDT, CDR2 YYEEEE. The J segment lost 7 bases and the V segment lost 4 bases, leaving 8 bases of the junction unmatched. The sample belongs to a study of beta chain features in type 1 diabetes. General study points: Compared with healthy donors, patients appeared to share more similar naive, central memory and regulatory TCRB repertoires. VDJ junctions in type 1 diabetes patients carried more deletions and fewer insertions. With patients and controls alike, PCR might favor shorter templates to an equal degree.

Expressed TCRB transcripts were sequenced because the entire RNA isolate underwent reverse transcription. Some clones are missing from TCRdb's copy, which holds only in-frame ones; the method was immunoSEQ multiplex PCR. The sample has under 450,000 clones, more than 11% seen once. Sequencing was performed on naive CD4+ T cells from blood. The chain recombines TRBV5-6 with TRBJ2-7, with TRBD1 identical over 7 bases. The sequence came from a man under 40 in good health. The DNA for the CDR3 is TGTGCCAGCAGCCCTACCAGGGGGTGGGAGCAGTACTTC. The encoded protein is CASSPTRGWEQYF. The whole variable domain, remainder taken from reference TRBV5-6 and TRBJ2-7, is DAGVTQSPTHLIKTRGQQVTLRCSPKSGHDTVSWYQQALGQGPQFIFQYYEEEERQRGNFPDRFSGHQFPNYSSELNVNALLLGDSALYLCASSPTRGWEQYFGPGTRLTVT.